Presented here are 20 T cell receptor beta chains from one specimen sequenced in a study of Tregs in tolerant kidney transplant recipients. Using immunoSEQ multiplex PCR, the repertoire was profiled, and TCRdb retains in-frame clones only, with some absent. The ten top clones account for about 0.82%, within a sample of tens of thousands of clones. Sequenced here: CD4+ T cells from blood, sampled before the transplant. These receptors originate from a human donor who received a combined kidney and bone marrow transplant.

About this clone itself: The read gets to within 3 residues of the CDR3 end, and the germline J gene fills in the rest. The V and J genes are TRBV7-2 and TRBJ2-7; D is unclear. This CDR3 is 13 amino acids long. Germline-derived CDR1 and CDR2 are SGHTA and FQGNSA. Trimming cost V 3 bases and J 2 bases, with 8 bases left between them. CDR3 region: CASSLGIAYEQYF. The part of the CDR3 DNA that was read is TGTGCCAGCAGCTTGGGCATAGCCTACGAG.

As concerns this clone: The read falls 3 residues short of the CDR3 end, and the missing part is taken from the germline J gene. This sequence joins TRBV20-1 and TRBJ1-1; 7 bases fit TRBD1. CDR3 length: 15 residues. Germline values: CDR1 DFQATT, CDR2 SNEGSKA (reference sequence). The ends lost 2 bases at V and 1 base at J; junction bases unmatched: 7. The part of the CDR3 DNA that was read is TGCAGTGCTAGACTTACCCGACAGGGGAACACTGAA. Its translation: CSARLTRQGNTE. Given in full, the CDR3 is CSARLTRQGNTEAFF.

About this clone itself: The read ends 3 residues before the CDR3 terminus; that terminus is restored from the germline J gene. V and J are TRBV6-2 or TRBV6-3 and TRBJ2-3, with 9 bases fitting TRBD2. Germline assignment: CDR1 MNHEY and CDR2 SVGEGT. The CDR3 spans 15 residues. Trimming took 7 bases from V and 3 from J; bases not matched to a gene: 8. CDR3 in amino acids: CASTFSGSGTDTQYF. The covered CDR3 bases are TGTGCCAGCACCTTTAGCGGGAGTGGGACAGATACG.

The part of the CDR3 DNA that was read is TGTGCCTGGAGTGCGGGGGCCAACGTC. This codes for CAWSAGANV. The CDR3 as a whole reads CAWSAGANVLTF. The genes are TRBV30 and TRBJ2-6; D unresolved. Sequencing ends 3 residues short of the CDR3 end; the germline J gene provides the rest. The CDR3 length is 12 residues. Deletions cut 1 base from V and 4 bases from J, with 2 bases between. CDR1 GTSNPN and CDR2 SVGIG come from the germline V gene (reference sequence).

As regards this clone: The CDR3 goes on 3 residues after the read ends, and that part is filled in from the germline J gene. The chain recombines TRBV2 with TRBJ2-1, with TRBD2 identical over 13 bases. With V trimmed by 6 bases and J by 7 bases, 3 bases remained unmatched. CDR1 and CDR2 from the germline V gene are SNHLY and FYNNEI. There are 14 residues in the CDR3. The CDR3 sequence is CASRTSGGRNEQFF. The CDR3 DNA, read in part, is TGTGCCAGCAGGACTAGCGGGGGGAGGAATGAG.

Of note for this clone: The read terminates 3 residues ahead of where the CDR3 ends, so the germline J gene completes it. The rearrangement uses TRBV7-2 and TRBJ2-5, with D tentatively TRBD2 (5 bases). From germline, CDR1 is SGHTA and CDR2 FQGNSA. The CDR3 runs to 13 residues. The germline V and J ends were trimmed by 4 bases and 1 base, with 7 bases remaining between them. The covered CDR3 bases are TGTGCCAGCAGCTCGGACTTCCAAGAGACC. This encodes CASSSDFQET. The entire CDR3 sequence reads CASSSDFQETQYF.

Concerning this clone itself: Read sequence stops 3 residues before the CDR3 end, and the germline J gene provides the missing end. The V and J genes are TRBV18 and TRBJ1-5; 7 bases are a match to TRBD1. V lost 2 bases to trimming and J lost 1 base; unmatched junction nucleotides: 5. The length of the CDR3 is 16 residues. Germline V gene lookup returns CDR1 KGHSH and CDR2 LQKENI. CDR3 region: CASSPSGRGSNQPQHF. Partial CDR3 DNA: TGTGCCAGCTCACCATCGGGCAGGGGGAGCAATCAGCCC.

About this clone itself: Read coverage stops 3 residues before the CDR3 terminus; the germline J gene supplies the remainder. This rearrangement joins TRBV18 to TRBJ1-4; 7 nucleotides line up with TRBD1. Germline values: CDR1 KGHSH, CDR2 LQKENI. This CDR3 region has 15 residues. Trimming removed 3 bases from V and 7 bases from J; junction bases left unmatched: 8. CDR3 region: CASSPPLQGGEKLFF. The covered CDR3 bases are TGTGCCAGCTCACCCCCCCTCCAGGGGGGTGAAAAA.

In regard to this clone: Read sequence stops 3 residues before the CDR3 end, and the germline J gene provides the missing end. The J gene is TRBJ1-1, the V gene TRBV6-2 or TRBV6-3, with a tentative D call TRBD1 (5 bases). CDR1 is MNHEY, CDR2 SVGEGT, per germline. V shed 5 bases and J shed 4 bases, with 14 bases lying between them. The CDR3 is 14 amino acids. The CDR3 loop is CASSLLGGGTEAFF. The covered CDR3 bases are TGTGCCAGCAGTCTGTTGGGGGGGGGCACTGAA.

Note on this clone: The sequenced fragment ends 3 residues before the CDR3 boundary, so the rest is inferred from the germline J gene. The chain employs TRBV5-1 and TRBJ1-2; the match to TRBD1 covers 11 bases. J lost 3 bases, V lost 4 bases, and 2 bases had no gene match. This CDR3 has 14 amino acids. Germline loops: CDR1 SGHRS, CDR2 YFSETQ. CDR3 sequence: CASSRDRGDYGYTF. CDR3 bases read: TGCGCCAGCAGCCGGGACAGGGGGGACTATGGC.

Points on this clone: The sequenced fragment ends 3 residues before the CDR3 boundary, so the rest is inferred from the germline J gene. This rearrangement joins TRBV7-2 to TRBJ2-1, with 8 bases identical to TRBD2. Germline CDR1 is SGHTA and CDR2 is FQGNSA. The CDR3 contains 13 residues. V lost 5 bases to trimming and J lost 6 bases; unmatched junction nucleotides: 3. The part of the CDR3 DNA that was read is TGTGCCAGCAGCCCGCGGGGGGCCAATGAG. The encoded protein is CASSPRGANE. The whole CDR3 region reads CASSPRGANEQFF.

Of note for this clone: The sequenced fragment ends 3 residues before the CDR3 boundary, so the rest is inferred from the germline J gene. The chain couples TRBV7-2 to TRBJ1-3; tentatively, D is TRBD1 (6 bases). Trimming removed 5 bases from V and 7 bases from J, with 18 bases in between. CDR1 is SGHTA and CDR2 is FQGNSA in the germline V gene. The length of the CDR3 is 15 residues. The CDR3 sequence: CASSKGQLRGNTIYF. CDR3 DNA, as far as it was read: TGTGCCAGCAGCAAAGGACAGCTTCGAGGGAACACC.

Comment on this clone: Read data end 3 residues before the CDR3 end; the end is taken from the germline J gene. V is TRBV19 and J is TRBJ2-2, with D tentatively TRBD2 (5 bases). Germline CDR1 and CDR2: LNHDA and SQIVND (reference sequence). Deletions cut 1 base from V and 0 bases from J, with 9 bases between. The CDR3 spans 16 residues. This chain's CDR3 is CASSIAALANTGELFF. Partial CDR3 DNA: TGTGCCAGTAGTATAGCGGCACTAGCGAACACCGGGGAG.

About this clone: The DNA ends 3 residues before the CDR3 does, and the rest of the CDR3 is filled in from the germline J gene. The chain employs TRBV6-2 or TRBV6-3 and TRBJ2-7; D is unclear. This CDR3 spans 13 amino acids. CDR1 is MNHEY and CDR2 is SVGEGT in the germline V gene. Trimming pared 8 bases from V and 3 bases from J, leaving 14 bases between. The CDR3 DNA, read in part, is TGTGCCAGCGATAGGCAACCAGGCTACGAG. Residues: CASDRQPGYE. In full, the CDR3 is CASDRQPGYEQYF.

Comment on this clone: The read terminates 3 residues before the CDR3 end, so the remaining end is supplied by the germline J gene. The V gene is TRBV19, the J gene TRBJ2-5, with 9 bases that match TRBD1. Germline CDR1 LNHDA, CDR2 SQIVND (reference sequence). With 5 bases clipped from V and 4 bases from J, the junction kept 11 bases outside the gene matches. The CDR3 consists of 16 residues. The CDR3 loop is CASSSPPGTGRETQYF. CDR3 DNA, as far as it was read: TGTGCCAGTAGTTCCCCCCCCGGGACAGGGCGAGAGACC.

About this clone itself: The read halts 3 residues ahead of the CDR3 end, with the missing end drawn from the germline J gene. The chain is built from TRBV19 and TRBJ1-1; 7 bases agree with TRBD1. After removal of 7 bases from V and 1 base from J, the junction contained 9 bases not matched to a gene. Germline CDR1 is LNHDA and CDR2 is SQIVND (reference sequence). This CDR3 spans 15 amino acids. The sequenced part of the CDR3 DNA is TGTGCCAGTACCATGACAGGGAATCGGAACACTGAA. Amino acid sequence: CASTMTGNRNTE. The whole CDR3 sequence is CASTMTGNRNTEAFF.

About this clone itself: The observed sequence ends 3 residues before the CDR3 terminus, with the missing tail filled in from the germline J gene. At the DNA level, this CDR3 is encoded by other sequences in the same sample as well. The chain uses TRBV18 and TRBJ1-1, with D uncertain. The CDR3 totals 13 residues. Trimming took off 3 bases at V and 1 base at J, with 6 bases between the two ends. CDR1 is KGHSH, CDR2 LQKENI, per germline. CDR3 bases read: TGTGCCAGCTCACCGGGCCAGAACACTGAA. Its protein is CASSPGQNTE. The CDR3 in its entirety is CASSPGQNTEAFF.

The CDR3 protein is CASSFGGRAVDTQYF. The CDR3 bases that were read are TGTGCCAGCAGCTTTGGAGGGAGAGCGGTAGATACG. The chain joins TRBV5-4 to TRBJ2-3; weak D call: TRBD2 (6 bases). The sequence runs out 3 residues before the end of the CDR3; the remainder is reconstructed from the germline J gene. CDR1 is SGHNT and CDR2 is YYREEE in the germline V gene (reference sequence). There are 15 residues in the CDR3. V lost 2 bases and J 5 bases, leaving 15 bases between the germline ends.

Of note for this clone: The CDR3 extends 3 residues past the end of the read, so its final part is completed from the germline J gene. This chain links TRBV2 with TRBJ2-2, with TRBD1 matching over 8 bases. V lost 5 bases and J lost 4; bases outside the gene matches: 6. This CDR3 is built from 15 residues. The V gene's germline CDR1 is SNHLY and CDR2 FYNNEI. The CDR3 DNA, read in part, is TGTGCCAGCAGTTCCCGACAGGGGTCCACCGGGGAG. Residues: CASSSRQGSTGE. The whole CDR3 protein reads CASSSRQGSTGELFF. The variable domain in full, completed from reference TRBV2 and TRBJ2-2, reads EPEVTQTPSHQVTQMGQEVILRCVPISNHLYFYWYRQILGQKVEFLVSFYNNEISEKSEIFDDQFSVERPDGSNFTLKIRSTKLEDSAMYFCASSSRQGSTGELFFGEGSRLTVL.

About this clone itself: The DNA ends 3 residues before the CDR3 does, and the rest of the CDR3 is filled in from the germline J gene. This chain joins TRBV2 and TRBJ2-5; 7 nucleotides agree with TRBD1. The CDR3 contains 15 residues. Germline CDR1 is SNHLY and CDR2 is FYNNEI. Trimming took 6 bases from V and 2 from J; bases not matched to a gene: 9. The CDR3 loop is CASSPAGGPQETQYF. Partial CDR3 DNA: TGTGCCAGCAGCCCCGCAGGGGGACCTCAAGAGACC.